This passage covers 23 T cell receptor beta chains from one sample sequenced in a study of vaccination effects on CD4 cells after COVID-19. Culture proceeded for approximately 9 days, and CD4+ T cells were then isolated. Antigens for these TCRs are unknown. This table comes from immunoSEQ multiplex PCR, and its TCRdb copy is limited to in-frame clones, with some not included. This sample has fewer than 35,000 clones, with roughly 60% found just once. The source was CD4+ T cells from PBMCs cultured without peptide, collected before COVID-19 vaccination. The origin of the receptors is a human donor who received a COVID-19 vaccine.

The chain combines TRBV5-4 with TRBJ2-1; 9 bases match TRBD1. The CDR3 contains 14 residues. V was clipped by 3 bases and J by 8 bases; unmatched bases: 6. Germline V gene lookup returns CDR1 SGHNT and CDR2 YYREEE (reference sequence). CDR3: CASSSPGQGHEQFF. In DNA form, the CDR3 reads TGTGCCAGCAGCTCACCGGGACAGGGTCATGAGCAGTTCTTC.

The count of this clone is one. The chain couples TRBV4-1 to TRBJ2-1, with 7 bases lining up with TRBD2. Trimming removed 4 bases from V and 6 bases from J; junction bases left unmatched: 15. The V gene's germline CDR1 is MGHRA and CDR2 YSYEKL. This CDR3 is built from 17 residues. The DNA of the CDR3 is TGCGCCAGCAGCCCAGGGCTACTAGCGCGGCGGGTCAATGAGCAGTTCTTC. This sequence encodes CASSPGLLARRVNEQFF.

A few counts support this clone. The chain uses TRBV30 and TRBJ2-1, with TRBD2 identical over 12 bases. This CDR3 spans 16 amino acids. Losses at the gene ends were 3 bases for V and 8 bases for J; bases not matched to a gene: 11. In germline, CDR1 is GTSNPN, CDR2 SVGIG (reference sequence). The CDR3 spells CAWSTVPSGGVHEQFF. CDR3 coding DNA: TGTGCCTGGAGCACCGTACCTAGCGGGGGGGTCCATGAGCAGTTCTTC. Based on the CDR3 plus reference TRBV30 and TRBJ2-1, the full variable domain is SQTIHQWPATLVQPVGSPLSLECTVEGTSNPNLYWYRQAAGRGLQLLFYSVGIGQISSEVPQNLSASRPQDRQFILSSKKLLLSDSGFYLCAWSTVPSGGVHEQFFGPGTRLTVL.

This rearrangement joins TRBV5-4 to TRBJ2-3; 10 nucleotides match TRBD2. From germline, CDR1 is SGHNT and CDR2 YYREEE (reference sequence). CDR3 length: 17 amino acids. V lost 4 bases, J lost 2 bases, and 10 bases stayed unmatched. The CDR3 sequence: CASSVALAGASTDTQYF. The CDR3 DNA reads as TGTGCCAGCAGCGTTGCTCTAGCGGGGGCCTCCACAGATACGCAGTATTTT.

The chain carries TRBV3-1 (or the pseudogene TRBV3-2) and TRBJ2-1; D unclear. The ends were cut back, 4 bases at V and 13 bases at J, with 14 bases in the middle. Germline CDR1 LGHDT, CDR2 YNNKEL (reference sequence). This CDR3 region has 12 residues. CDR3 residues: CASSLPSMQQFF. As DNA, the CDR3 is TGTGCCAGCAGCCTGCCTAGTATGCAACAGTTCTTC.

The rearrangement uses TRBV6-5 and TRBJ2-7; 11 nucleotides line up with TRBD1. The CDR3 is 14 residues long. The germline gives CDR1 MNHEY, CDR2 SVGAGI. Trimming cost V 7 bases and J 4 bases; bases outside gene matches: 6. In nucleotides, the CDR3 is TGTGCCAGCAATCGGGACAGGGGGAGGTACGAGCAGTACTTC. It translates to CASNRDRGRYEQYF.

This clone turned up a few times. This sequence joins TRBV9 and TRBJ2-5; weak D call: TRBD2 (6 bases). The CDR3 is made up of 14 amino acids. The germline V and J ends were trimmed by 0 bases and 1 base, with 7 bases remaining between them. Per the germline V gene, CDR1 is SGDLS and CDR2 is YYNGEE. This chain's CDR3 is CASSVGTTQETQYF. The CDR3 DNA is TGTGCCAGCAGCGTAGGGACTACCCAAGAGACCCAGTACTTC.

The chain combines TRBV4-2 with TRBJ2-5; D may be TRBD2 (6 bases). CDR3 size: 14 residues. Between the trimmed V and J ends, which lost 1 base and 5 bases, there was a span of 11 bases. Germline CDR1 LGHNA, CDR2 YNFKEQ. CDR3 DNA sequence: TGTGCCAGCAGCCAAGGGCCAGGAGGGGAGACCCAGTACTTC. Amino acid sequence: CASSQGPGGETQYF.

This clone was counted between two and nine times. V gene TRBV5-6 combines with J gene TRBJ1-1; tentative D call: TRBD1 (5 bases). Trimming took off 3 bases at V and 5 bases at J, with 17 bases between the two ends. Germline V lookup: CDR1 SGHDT, CDR2 YYEEEE. The CDR3 sequence is 15 residues long. The CDR3 region has the DNA TGTGCCAGCAGCTCGAAGGGGTTTGGGGGGACTGAAGCTTTCTTT. It translates to CASSSKGFGGTEAFF.

The chain carries TRBV3-1 (or the pseudogene TRBV3-2) and TRBJ1-3; the match to TRBD1 covers 7 bases. Germline CDR1 LGHDT, CDR2 YNNKEL (reference sequence). V was pared by 5 bases and J by 0 bases, with 4 bases of the junction left unmatched. This CDR3 comprises 15 residues. The CDR3 region is CASSKGTVSGNTIYF. The CDR3 DNA sequence: TGTGCCAGCAGCAAGGGGACAGTCTCTGGAAACACCATATATTTT.

This chain connects TRBV5-4 to TRBJ1-3; D is uncertain. V was cut by 4 bases and J by 7 bases, with 15 bases left in between. From germline, CDR1 is SGHNT and CDR2 YYREEE (reference sequence). The CDR3 runs to 14 residues. This CDR3 reads CASSRSGDTNTIYF. DNA for the CDR3: TGTGCCAGCAGCCGTTCCGGGGATACTAACACCATATATTTT.

In its sample, this clone was seen a few times. The chain combines TRBV19 with TRBJ1-3, with no clear D. V was pared by 0 bases and J by 2 bases, with 17 bases between. In germline, CDR1 is LNHDA, CDR2 SQIVND (reference sequence). This CDR3 is built from 18 residues. The CDR3 spells CASSIDPGRALAGNTIYF. CDR3 in DNA: TGTGCCAGTAGTATAGATCCAGGTCGCGCATTGGCTGGAAACACCATATATTTT.

This clone was recorded a few times. The J gene is TRBJ1-1, the V gene TRBV14, with D unclear. The CDR3 is 11 residues long. Germline values: CDR1 SGHDN, CDR2 FVKESK. V was clipped by 1 base and J by 7 bases, with 4 bases between them. CDR3 sequence reads: CASSQGYEAFF. CDR3 coding DNA: TGTGCCAGCAGCCAAGGGTATGAAGCTTTCTTT. Combining the CDR3 with reference TRBV14 and TRBJ1-1 gives the whole variable domain EAGVTQFPSHSVIEKGQTVTLRCDPISGHDNLYWYRRVMGKEIKFLLHFVKESKQDESGMPNNRFLAERTGGTYSTLKVQPAELEDSGVYFCASSQGYEAFFGQGTRLTVV.

The V gene is TRBV9, the J gene TRBJ2-1, with 10 bases lining up with TRBD1. The junction had 0 bases not matched to a gene; V was cut back by 7 bases and J by 5 bases. This CDR3 is built from 12 residues. Germline CDR1 reads SGDLS; CDR2 reads YYNGEE. CDR3 in amino acids: CASGTGDNEQFF. The CDR3 nucleotides are TGTGCCAGCGGGACAGGGGACAATGAGCAGTTCTTC.

The chain links TRBV7-9 to TRBJ1-6; D gene uncertain. Germline CDR1 is SEHNR and CDR2 is FQNEAQ (reference sequence). The CDR3 is 13 residues long. V was clipped by 2 bases and J by 13 bases, with 12 bases between them. The CDR3 coding sequence is TGTGCCAGCAGCTTATCTCTTGGAGGTCCCCTCCACTTT. This gives the protein CASSLSLGGPLHF.

V is TRBV6-2 or TRBV6-3 and J is TRBJ2-7, with TRBD1 identical over 8 bases. The CDR3 is 16 amino acids. J lost 0 bases, V lost 5 bases, and 9 bases had no gene match. CDR1 and CDR2 from the germline V gene are MNHEY and SVGEGT. The CDR3 region has the DNA TGTGCCAGCAGTGACACAGGGGGAGGACGCTCCTACGAGCAGTACTTC. Its translation: CASSDTGGGRSYEQYF.

The rearrangement links TRBV6-5 to TRBJ1-2, with 9 bases aligning to TRBD1. This CDR3 has 13 residues. Losses at the gene ends were 10 bases for V and 3 bases for J; bases not matched to a gene: 6. Germline V gives CDR1 MNHEY, CDR2 SVGAGI. The CDR3 bases are TGTGCCACCGAGGACAGGGGATACTATGGCTACACCTTC. This translates into CATEDRGYYGYTF.

V is TRBV9 and J is TRBJ1-2; D is uncertain. V lost 4 bases to trimming and J lost 4 bases, with 20 bases between them. This CDR3 is 16 amino acids long. CDR1 is SGDLS, CDR2 YYNGEE, per germline. For the CDR3, the DNA is TGTGCCAGCAGCCTTTCCCAGTCGGGCCGCTCCTATGGCTACACCTTC. Translating gives CASSLSQSGRSYGYTF.

The chain recombines TRBV2 with TRBJ2-7; possible D gene TRBD1, 6 bases. There are 14 residues in the CDR3. In germline, CDR1 is SNHLY, CDR2 FYNNEI. Between the trimmed V and J ends, which lost 6 bases and 4 bases, there was a span of 16 bases. CDR3 DNA sequence: TGTGCCAGCAGCGACCGGGACAATGAATACGAGCAGTACTTC. Its protein is CASSDRDNEYEQYF.

The chain carries TRBV10-3 and TRBJ1-5; D call uncertain. Germline-derived CDR1 and CDR2 are ENHRY and SYGVKD. Between the trimmed V and J ends, which lost 6 bases and 1 base, there was a span of 13 bases. CDR3 length: 15 residues. In DNA form, the CDR3 reads TGTGCCATCAGGGAGGGTGGACGGAGCAATCAGCCCCAGCATTTT. It is translated as CAIREGGRSNQPQHF.

The chain combines TRBV4-2 with TRBJ2-7; the D is unclear. The CDR3 spans 14 residues. V lost 0 bases and J 6 bases, leaving 12 bases between the germline ends. The V gene's germline CDR1 is LGHNA and CDR2 YNFKEQ. The CDR3 DNA sequence: TGTGCCAGCAGCCAAGAGTATTTGGGTTCCGAGCAGTACTTC. It encodes CASSQEYLGSEQYF.

V and J are TRBV6-1 and TRBJ1-5; TRBD1 is a possible D gene (6 bases). Germline CDR1 is MNHNS and CDR2 is SASEGT. V lost 0 bases and J lost 3, with 9 bases in between. The CDR3 runs to 15 residues. The CDR3 sequence is CASSEATGHNQPQHF. The CDR3 DNA follows: TGTGCCAGCAGTGAAGCGACAGGACACAATCAGCCCCAGCATTTT.

This chain uses TRBV7-2 with TRBJ2-5; 8 nucleotides line up with TRBD2. V gave up 5 bases and J gave up 4 bases; unmatched junction bases: 9. The CDR3 has 15 residues. Germline V gene lookup returns CDR1 SGHTA and CDR2 FQGNSA. CDR3 region: CASSLGLARGETQYF. For the CDR3, the DNA is TGTGCCAGCAGCCTCGGACTAGCTAGAGGAGAGACCCAGTACTTC. Variable domain in full (rest from reference TRBV7-2 and TRBJ2-5): GAGVSQSPSNKVTEKGKDVELRCDPISGHTALYWYRQSLGQGLEFLIYFQGNSAPDKSGLPSDRFSAERTGGSVSTLTIQRTQQEDSAVYLCASSLGLARGETQYFGPGTRLLVL.